This TCR beta chain was sequenced during a study of vaccination effects on CD4 cells after COVID-19. This table comes from immunoSEQ multiplex PCR, and its TCRdb copy is limited to in-frame clones, with some not included. Of about 63,000 clones detected, over 70% appear once; the ten largest clones hold around 3.8%. With respect to this clone: The antigen is undetermined.

Prior to sequencing, the ViraFEST assay stimulated PBMC with viral peptide pools, which expanded the antigen-specific CD4+ T cells. Culturing for approximately 10 days preceded CD4+ T cell isolation. None of the vaccinated had previously contracted SARS-CoV-2, and their nucleocapsid antibodies tested negative. They grew roughly 2 million PBMC in each well, adding 10 IU/ml IL-2 and roughly 9.3 ug/ml peptides. This CDR3 contains 18 residues. Germline values: CDR1 MGHRA, CDR2 YSYEKL. V was shortened by 4 bases and J by 3 bases, with 22 bases between the two germline ends. General study points: Healthy vaccinees showed cross-reactivity with common cold coronaviruses in only 1 of 255 vaccine-induced clones. At late timepoints after vaccination, vaccine- and infection-induced clones shrank markedly.

The sample consisted of CD4+ T cells from PBMCs cultured with HCoV-OC43 spike peptides, taken before COVID-19 vaccination. The subset is: HCoV-OC43 spike overlapping peptide pool stimulation. The chain is built from TRBV4-1 and TRBJ1-5; D unresolved. This clonotype was obtained from a human donor who received a COVID-19 vaccine. CDR3 sequence (DNA): TGCGCCAGCAGCCCCAGAGGAGGGCCCACAACCTCCAATCAGCCCCAGCATTTT. It encodes CASSPRGGPTTSNQPQHF.